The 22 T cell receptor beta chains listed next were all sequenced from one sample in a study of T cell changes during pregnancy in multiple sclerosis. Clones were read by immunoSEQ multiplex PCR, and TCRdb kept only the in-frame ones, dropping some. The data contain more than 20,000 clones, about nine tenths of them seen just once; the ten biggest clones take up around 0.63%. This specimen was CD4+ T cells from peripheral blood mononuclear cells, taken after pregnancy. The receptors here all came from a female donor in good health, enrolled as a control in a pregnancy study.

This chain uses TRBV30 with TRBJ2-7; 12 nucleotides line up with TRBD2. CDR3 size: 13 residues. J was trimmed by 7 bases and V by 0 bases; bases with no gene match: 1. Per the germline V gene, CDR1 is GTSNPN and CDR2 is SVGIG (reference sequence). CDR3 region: CAWSVTSGREQYF. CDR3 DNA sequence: TGTGCCTGGAGTGTAACTAGCGGGAGGGAGCAGTACTTC.

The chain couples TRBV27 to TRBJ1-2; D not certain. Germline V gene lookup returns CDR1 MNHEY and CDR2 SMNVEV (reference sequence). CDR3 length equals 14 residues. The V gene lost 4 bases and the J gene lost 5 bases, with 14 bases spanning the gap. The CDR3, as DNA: TGTGCCAGCAGTTCGTCGAATGATCTATATGGCTACACCTTC. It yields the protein CASSSSNDLYGYTF.

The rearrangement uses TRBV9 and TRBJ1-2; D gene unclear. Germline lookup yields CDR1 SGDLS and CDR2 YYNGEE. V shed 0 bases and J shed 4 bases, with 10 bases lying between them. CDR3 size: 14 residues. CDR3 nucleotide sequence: TGTGCCAGCAGCGTAGTAGAGGGCAGCTATGGCTACACCTTC. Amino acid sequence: CASSVVEGSYGYTF.

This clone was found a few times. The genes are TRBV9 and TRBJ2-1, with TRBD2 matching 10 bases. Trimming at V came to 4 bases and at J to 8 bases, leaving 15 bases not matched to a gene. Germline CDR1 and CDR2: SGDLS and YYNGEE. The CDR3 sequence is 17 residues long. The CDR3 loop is CASSPSPSGGLWDEQFF. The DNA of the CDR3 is TGTGCCAGCAGCCCCTCCCCTAGCGGGGGCCTTTGGGATGAGCAGTTCTTC.

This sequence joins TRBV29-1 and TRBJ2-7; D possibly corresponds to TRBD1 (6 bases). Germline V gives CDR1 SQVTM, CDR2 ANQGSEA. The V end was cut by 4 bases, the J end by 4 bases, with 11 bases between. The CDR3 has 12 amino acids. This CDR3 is CSVGTGKYEQYF. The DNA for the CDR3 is TGCAGCGTTGGTACAGGGAAGTACGAGCAGTACTTC.

The CDR3 region is CATSTARQYHSYEQYF. The CDR3 DNA is TGTGCCACCAGCACTGCCCGACAGTACCACTCCTACGAGCAGTACTTC. This rearrangement joins TRBV15 to TRBJ2-7; a weak D match, TRBD1 (5 bases). V lost 4 bases to trimming and J lost 0 bases, with 16 bases between them. CDR1 and CDR2 (germline): LNHNV, YYDKDF (reference sequence). The CDR3 extends over 16 amino acids. Complete variable domain (other parts from reference TRBV15 and TRBJ2-7): DAMVIQNPRYQVTQFGKPVTLSCSQTLNHNVMYWYQQKSSQAPKLLFHYYDKDFNNEADTPDNFQSRRPNTSFCFLDIRSPGLGDTAMYLCATSTARQYHSYEQYFGPGTRLTVT.

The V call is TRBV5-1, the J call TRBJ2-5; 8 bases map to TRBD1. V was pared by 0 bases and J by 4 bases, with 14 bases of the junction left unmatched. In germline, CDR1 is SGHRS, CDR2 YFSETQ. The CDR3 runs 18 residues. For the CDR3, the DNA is TGCGCCAGCAGCTTGGGCCTAGACGGGCAGGGGGCGGGAGAGACCCAGTACTTC. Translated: CASSLGLDGQGAGETQYF. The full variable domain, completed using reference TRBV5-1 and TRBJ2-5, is KAGVTQTPRYLIKTRGQQVTLSCSPISGHRSVSWYQQTPGQGLQFLFEYFSETQRNKGNFPGRFSGRQFSNSRSEMNVSTLELGDSALYLCASSLGLDGQGAGETQYFGPGTRLLVL.

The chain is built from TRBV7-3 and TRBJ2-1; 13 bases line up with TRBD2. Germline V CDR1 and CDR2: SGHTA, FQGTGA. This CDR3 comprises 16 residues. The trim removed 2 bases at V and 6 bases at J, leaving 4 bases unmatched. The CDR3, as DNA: TGTGCCAGCAGCTTAGGGGGACTAGCGGGGACCAATGAGCAGTTCTTC. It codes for CASSLGGLAGTNEQFF.

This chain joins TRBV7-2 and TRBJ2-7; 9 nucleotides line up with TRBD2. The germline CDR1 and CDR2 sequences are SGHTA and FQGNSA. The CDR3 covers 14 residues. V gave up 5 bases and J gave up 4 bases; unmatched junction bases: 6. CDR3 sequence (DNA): TGTGCCAGCAGCCCAGCGGGAGGCGGTTACGAGCAGTACTTC. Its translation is CASSPAGGGYEQYF.

As DNA, the CDR3 is TGTGCCAGCAGCTTAAATACAGGTGATCATAGCAATCAGCCCCAGCATTTT. It specifies CASSLNTGDHSNQPQHF. The chain employs TRBV7-8 and TRBJ1-5; tentatively, D is TRBD1 (5 bases). V lost 2 bases and J lost 0, with 14 bases in between. From germline, CDR1 is SGHVS and CDR2 FQNEAQ. The CDR3 sequence is 17 residues long.

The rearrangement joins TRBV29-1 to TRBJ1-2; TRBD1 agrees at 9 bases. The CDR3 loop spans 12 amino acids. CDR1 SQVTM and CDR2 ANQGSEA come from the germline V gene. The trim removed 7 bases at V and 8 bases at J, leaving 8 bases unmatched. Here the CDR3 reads CSAGQGIVGYTF. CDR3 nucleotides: TGCAGCGCTGGACAGGGGATTGTGGGCTACACCTTC. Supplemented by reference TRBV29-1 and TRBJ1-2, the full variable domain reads SAVISQKPSRDICQRGTSLTIQCQVDSQVTMMFWYRQQPGQSLTLIATANQGSEATYESGFVIDKFPISRPNLTFSTLTVSNMSPEDSSIYLCSAGQGIVGYTFGSGTRLTVV.

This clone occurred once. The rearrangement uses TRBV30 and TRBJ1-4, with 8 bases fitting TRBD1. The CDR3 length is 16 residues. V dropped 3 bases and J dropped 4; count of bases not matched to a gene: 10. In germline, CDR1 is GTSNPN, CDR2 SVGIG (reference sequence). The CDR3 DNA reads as TGTGCCTGGAGCGCTCCCCACAGGGGGATTAATGAAAAACTGTTTTTT. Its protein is CAWSAPHRGINEKLFF.

Here the CDR3 reads CAWSVIAKNIQYF. Written as DNA, the CDR3 is TGTGCCTGGAGTGTCATAGCCAAAAACATTCAGTACTTC. V and J are TRBV30 and TRBJ2-4; the D is unclear. Germline CDR1 is GTSNPN and CDR2 is SVGIG (reference sequence). V lost 0 bases, J lost 0 bases, and 3 bases lay in between. The CDR3 has 13 residues. The whole variable domain, filled in from reference TRBV30 and TRBJ2-4, reads SQTIHQWPATLVQPVGSPLSLECTVEGTSNPNLYWYRQAAGRGLQLLFYSVGIGQISSEVPQNLSASRPQDRQFILSSKKLLLSDSGFYLCAWSVIAKNIQYFGAGTRLSVL.

DNA of the CDR3: TGCAGCGTTCCCGGGACAGGGGGTTACAATGAGCAGTTCTTC. Amino acids: CSVPGTGGYNEQFF. This sequence joins TRBV29-1 and TRBJ2-1; 11 bases are a match to TRBD1. The CDR3 is 14 residues long. Per the germline V gene, CDR1 is SQVTM and CDR2 is ANQGSEA. V dropped 5 bases and J dropped 4; count of bases not matched to a gene: 4.

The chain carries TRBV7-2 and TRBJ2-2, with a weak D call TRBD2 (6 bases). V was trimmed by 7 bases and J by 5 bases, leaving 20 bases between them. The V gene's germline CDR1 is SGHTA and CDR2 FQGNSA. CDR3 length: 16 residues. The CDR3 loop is CASTPRAASETGELFF. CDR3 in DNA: TGTGCCAGCACCCCCCGGGCGGCTAGCGAGACCGGGGAGCTGTTTTTT.

CDR3 in amino acids: CASSPQPVAGVGANVLTF. In nucleotides, the CDR3 is TGTGCCAGCAGCCCACAACCCGTAGCGGGAGTTGGGGCCAACGTCCTGACTTTC. This chain joins TRBV7-3 and TRBJ2-6; 9 nucleotides match TRBD2. Germline CDR1 is SGHTA and CDR2 is FQGTGA. This CDR3 contains 18 residues. After removal of 5 bases from V and 3 bases from J, the junction contained 11 bases not matched to a gene.

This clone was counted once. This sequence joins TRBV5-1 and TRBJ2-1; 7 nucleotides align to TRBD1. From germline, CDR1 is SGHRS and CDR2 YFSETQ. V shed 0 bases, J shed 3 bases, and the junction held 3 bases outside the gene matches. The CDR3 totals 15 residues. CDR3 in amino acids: CASSLDGTDYNEQFF. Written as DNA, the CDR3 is TGCGCCAGCAGCTTGGACGGGACAGACTACAATGAGCAGTTCTTC.

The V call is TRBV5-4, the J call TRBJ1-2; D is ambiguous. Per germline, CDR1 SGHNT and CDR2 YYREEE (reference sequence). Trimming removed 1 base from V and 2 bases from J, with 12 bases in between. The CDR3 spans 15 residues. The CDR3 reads CASSLSRAGNYGYTF. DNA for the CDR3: TGTGCCAGCAGCTTGAGCCGGGCGGGGAACTATGGCTACACCTTC. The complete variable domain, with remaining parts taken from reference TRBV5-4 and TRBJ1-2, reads ETGVTQSPTHLIKTRGQQVTLRCSSQSGHNTVSWYQQALGQGPQFIFQYYREEENGRGNFPPRFSGLQFPNYSSELNVNALELDDSALYLCASSLSRAGNYGYTFGSGTRLTVV.

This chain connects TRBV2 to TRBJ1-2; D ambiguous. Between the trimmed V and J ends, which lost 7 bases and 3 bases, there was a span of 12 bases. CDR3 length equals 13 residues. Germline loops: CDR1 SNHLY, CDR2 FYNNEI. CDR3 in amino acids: CASTVGVDYGYTF. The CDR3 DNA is TGTGCCAGCACTGTCGGGGTGGACTATGGCTACACCTTC. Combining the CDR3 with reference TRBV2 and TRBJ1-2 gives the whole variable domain EPEVTQTPSHQVTQMGQEVILRCVPISNHLYFYWYRQILGQKVEFLVSFYNNEISEKSEIFDDQFSVERPDGSNFTLKIRSTKLEDSAMYFCASTVGVDYGYTFGSGTRLTVV.

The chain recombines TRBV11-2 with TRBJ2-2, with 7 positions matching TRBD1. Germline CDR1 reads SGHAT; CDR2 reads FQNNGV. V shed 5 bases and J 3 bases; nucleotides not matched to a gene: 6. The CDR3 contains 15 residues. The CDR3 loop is CASSRLTGYTGELFF. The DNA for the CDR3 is TGTGCCAGCAGCCGGCTGACAGGGTACACCGGGGAGCTGTTTTTT. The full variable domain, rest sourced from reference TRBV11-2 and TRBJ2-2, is EAGVAQSPRYKIIEKRQSVAFWCNPISGHATLYWYQQILGQGPKLLIQFQNNGVVDDSQLPKDRFSAERLKGVDSTLKIQPAKLEDSAVYLCASSRLTGYTGELFFGEGSRLTVL.

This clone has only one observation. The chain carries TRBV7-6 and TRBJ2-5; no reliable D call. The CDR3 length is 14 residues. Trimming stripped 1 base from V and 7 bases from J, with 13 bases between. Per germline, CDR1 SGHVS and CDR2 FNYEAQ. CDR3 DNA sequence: TGTGCCAGCAGCTTAGAACGGGTCCCCGGGACCCAGTACTTC. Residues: CASSLERVPGTQYF.

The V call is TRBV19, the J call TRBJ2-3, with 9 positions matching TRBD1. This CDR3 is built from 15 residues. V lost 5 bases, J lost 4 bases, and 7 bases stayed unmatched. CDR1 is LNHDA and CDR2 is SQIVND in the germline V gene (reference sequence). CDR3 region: CASSPQGARSDTQYF. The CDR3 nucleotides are TGTGCCAGTAGTCCACAGGGGGCACGTTCAGATACGCAGTATTTT. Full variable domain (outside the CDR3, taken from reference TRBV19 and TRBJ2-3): DGGITQSPKYLFRKEGQNVTLSCEQNLNHDAMYWYRQDPGQGLRLIYYSQIVNDFQKGDIAEGYSVSREKKESFPLTVTSAQKNPTAFYLCASSPQGARSDTQYFGPGTRLTVL.